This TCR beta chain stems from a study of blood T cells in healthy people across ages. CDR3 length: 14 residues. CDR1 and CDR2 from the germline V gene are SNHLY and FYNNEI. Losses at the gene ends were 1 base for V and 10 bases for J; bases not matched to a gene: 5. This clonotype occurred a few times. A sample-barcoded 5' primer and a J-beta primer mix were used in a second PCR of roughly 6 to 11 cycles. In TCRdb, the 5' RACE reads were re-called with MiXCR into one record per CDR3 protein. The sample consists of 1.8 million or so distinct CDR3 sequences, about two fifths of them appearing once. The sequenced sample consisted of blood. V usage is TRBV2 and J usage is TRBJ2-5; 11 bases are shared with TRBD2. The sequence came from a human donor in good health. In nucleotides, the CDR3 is TGTGCCAGCAGTGAAGGGACTAGCGGGCTGATCCAGTACTTC. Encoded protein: CASSEGTSGLIQYF.